This T cell receptor beta chain is drawn from a study of T cell changes during pregnancy in multiple sclerosis. Deletions cut 5 bases from V and 4 bases from J, with 14 bases between. CDR1 is SGHTA, CDR2 FQGNSA, per germline. The CDR3 covers 14 residues. Profiled with immunoSEQ multiplex PCR; TCRdb holds only in-frame clones, not every one. This table holds tens of thousands of clones, more than 85% found once. Sequencing used peripheral blood, obtained in the first trimester of pregnancy. The chain has TRBV7-2 and TRBJ1-1; weak D call: TRBD1 (6 bases). The TCR was taken from a female donor with multiple sclerosis, enrolled in a pregnancy study. Here the CDR3 DNA reads TGTGCCAGCAGCACCCAGGGGTATAGCACTGAAGCTTTCTTT. This codes for CASSTQGYSTEAFF. The whole variable domain, remainder taken from reference TRBV7-2 and TRBJ1-1, is GAGVSQSPSNKVTEKGKDVELRCDPISGHTALYWYRQSLGQGLEFLIYFQGNSAPDKSGLPSDRFSAERTGGSVSTLTIQRTQQEDSAVYLCASSTQGYSTEAFFGQGTRLTVV.